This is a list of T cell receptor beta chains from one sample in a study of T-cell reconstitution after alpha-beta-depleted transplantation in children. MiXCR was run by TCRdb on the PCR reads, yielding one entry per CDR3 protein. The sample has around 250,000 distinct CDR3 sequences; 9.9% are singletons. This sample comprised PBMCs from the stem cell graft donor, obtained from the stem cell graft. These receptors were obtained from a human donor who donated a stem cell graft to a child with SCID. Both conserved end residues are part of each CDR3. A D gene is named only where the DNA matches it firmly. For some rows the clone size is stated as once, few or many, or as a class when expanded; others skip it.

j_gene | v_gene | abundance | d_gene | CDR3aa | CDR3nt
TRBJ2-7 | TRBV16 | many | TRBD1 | CASSPNRGPSYEQYF | TGTGCCAGCAGCCCCAACAGGGGACCGTCCTACGAGCAGTACTTC
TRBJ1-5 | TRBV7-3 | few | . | CASRPWTRGDNQPQHF | TGTGCCAGCAGGCCCTGGACAAGGGGGGACAATCAGCCCCAGCATTTT
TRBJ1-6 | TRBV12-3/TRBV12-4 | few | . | CASRSTNNSPLHF | TGTGCCAGCAGGAGTACTAATAATTCACCCCTCCACTTT
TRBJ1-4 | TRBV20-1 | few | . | CSASGTGHEKLFF | TGCAGTGCTAGTGGCACGGGGCATGAAAAACTGTTTTTT
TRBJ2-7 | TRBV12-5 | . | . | CASGPVQGAYEQYF | TGTGCTAGTGGCCCAGTCCAGGGAGCCTACGAGCAGTACTTC
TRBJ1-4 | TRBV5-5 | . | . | CASRGRWATNEKLFF | TGTGCCAGCAGGGGAAGGTGGGCAACTAATGAAAAACTGTTTTTT
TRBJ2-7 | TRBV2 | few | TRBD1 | CASSAEGQGIYEQYF | TGTGCCAGCAGTGCCGAGGGACAGGGGATCTACGAGCAGTACTTC
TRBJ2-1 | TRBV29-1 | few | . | CSVASLSSSYNEQFF | TGCAGCGTGGCATCACTCAGCAGTTCCTACAATGAGCAGTTCTTC
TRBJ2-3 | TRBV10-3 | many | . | CATGRGTDTQYF | TGTGCCACGGGACGTGGTACAGATACGCAGTATTTT
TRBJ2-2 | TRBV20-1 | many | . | CSATRGTPDLTGELFF | TGCAGTGCTACTCGCGGGACACCAGACTTAACCGGGGAGCTGTTTTTT
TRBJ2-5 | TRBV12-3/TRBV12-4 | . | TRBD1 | CASSWDRGRGETQYF | TGTGCCAGCAGTTGGGACAGGGGGCGAGGAGAGACCCAGTACTTC
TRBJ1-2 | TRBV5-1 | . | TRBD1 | CASRGTGTGLYGYTF | TGCGCCAGCAGGGGGACCGGGACAGGGCTCTATGGCTACACCTTC
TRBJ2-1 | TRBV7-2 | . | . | CASSSSSGAGASNEQFF | TGTGCCAGCAGCTCCAGCAGCGGCGCGGGGGCTTCCAATGAGCAGTTCTTC